These 8 T cell receptor beta chains originate from one sample sequenced in a study of beta chain features in type 1 diabetes. Investigators reverse transcribed all isolated RNA, so they sequenced expressed TCRB transcripts. TCRdb's copy holds only in-frame clones and misses some; the assay was immunoSEQ multiplex PCR. Of around 190,000 clones listed, about 13% were seen once; the top ten hold 0.62%. Sequencing was carried out using central memory CD4+ T cells from blood. The receptors come from a woman between 18 and 30 years old in good health.

In this sample, this clone turned up a few times. The chain links TRBV9 to TRBJ2-2; TRBD2 aligns across 11 bases. The V and J ends lost 2 bases and 5 bases, in that order; junction bases with no gene match: 2. Per germline, CDR1 SGDLS and CDR2 YYNGEE. The CDR3 consists of 15 residues. The CDR3 nucleotides read TGTGCCAGCAGCGTCCGGACTAGCGGGACCGGGGAGCTGTTTTTT. It is translated as CASSVRTSGTGELFF.

The chain combines TRBV28 with TRBJ2-3; TRBD2 matches at 10 bases. V gave up 5 bases and J gave up 1 base; unmatched junction bases: 6. CDR3 size: 16 residues. Germline-derived CDR1 and CDR2 are MDHEN and SYDVKM. CDR3 residues: CASSNSLAGGTDTQYF. The CDR3 coding sequence is TGTGCCAGCAGTAACTCTCTAGCGGGAGGCACAGATACGCAGTATTTT.

The DNA of the CDR3 is TGTGCCAGCAGTTTGGCGGGAGGGAACACCGGGGAGCTGTTTTTT. Residues: CASSLAGGNTGELFF. The chain has TRBV28 and TRBJ2-2, with 8 bases fitting TRBD2. The CDR3 loop spans 15 amino acids. The V gene's germline CDR1 is MDHEN and CDR2 SYDVKM. V was clipped by 3 bases and J by 1 base; unmatched bases: 1.

The genes are TRBV11-2 and TRBJ2-1; 12 bases map to TRBD2. Germline lookup yields CDR1 SGHAT and CDR2 FQNNGV. V lost 5 bases, J lost 4 bases, and 6 bases stayed unmatched. This CDR3 contains 16 residues. DNA of the CDR3: TGTGCCAGCAGCGCCCGACTAGCGGGAGTTTACAATGAGCAGTTCTTC. Its protein product is CASSARLAGVYNEQFF.

The J gene is TRBJ2-1, the V gene TRBV11-2; 11 bases line up with TRBD2. The CDR3 length is 15 residues. The germline CDR1 and CDR2 sequences are SGHAT and FQNNGV. Trimming at V came to 6 bases and at J to 9 bases, leaving 10 bases not matched to a gene. CDR3 sequence reads: CASSRISGRASEQFF. The CDR3 DNA reads TGTGCCAGCAGTCGTATTAGCGGGAGGGCCTCTGAGCAGTTCTTC.

This clone has more than one count but fewer than ten. The chain's CDR3 is CASSIRDLGGTQYF. CDR3 coding DNA: TGCGCCAGCAGCATCCGGGACTTGGGAGGGACCCAGTACTTC. The chain has TRBV5-1 and TRBJ2-5; D perhaps matches TRBD2 (6 bases). The ends were cut back, 4 bases at V and 7 bases at J, with 17 bases in the middle. Germline loops: CDR1 SGHRS, CDR2 YFSETQ. CDR3 length equals 14 residues.

The chain links TRBV10-3 to TRBJ1-1; perhaps TRBD1 as D (6 bases). This CDR3 has 15 residues. The V and J ends lost 4 bases and 2 bases respectively, with 14 bases between them. CDR1 and CDR2 from the germline V gene are ENHRY and SYGVKD. DNA of the CDR3: TGTGCCATCAGTGGAGGGGGACATAGAAACACTGAAGCTTTCTTT. It encodes CAISGGGHRNTEAFF.

This clone was found a few times. The CDR3 nucleotides are TGTGCCAGCTCACCTCCTGGACTAGCGGGAGGGAACGGGGCCAACGTCCTGACTTTC. Protein: CASSPPGLAGGNGANVLTF. The chain employs TRBV18 and TRBJ2-6, with 15 bases fitting TRBD2. Trimming cost V 3 bases and J 4 bases; bases outside gene matches: 7. The CDR3 is 19 residues long. Germline V gives CDR1 KGHSH, CDR2 LQKENI.